The 7 T cell receptor beta chains below all came from one sample that was sequenced in a study of blood T cell repertoires in COVID-19. The assay was immunoSEQ multiplex PCR, and TCRdb's table has in-frame clones only and misses some. The sample includes 300,000 to 450,000 clones, roughly 91% of them seen just once. The sample consisted of PBMCs or T cells enriched from blood (not recorded which). These receptor sequences come from a woman aged 18 to 35 who had recovered from COVID-19.

The chain joins TRBV18 to TRBJ1-2; 8 bases agree with TRBD1. The germline CDR1 and CDR2 sequences are KGHSH and LQKENI. Trimming removed 3 bases from V and 4 bases from J; junction bases left unmatched: 4. The CDR3 sequence is 14 residues long. CDR3 amino acids: CASSPRQGSYGYTF. The CDR3 bases are TGTGCCAGCTCACCGCGACAGGGGAGCTATGGCTACACCTTC.

V is TRBV9 and J is TRBJ1-2; 11 bases are a match to TRBD1. The CDR3 spans 16 residues. The ends lost 3 bases at V and 4 bases at J; junction bases unmatched: 8. Germline lookup yields CDR1 SGDLS and CDR2 YYNGEE. DNA for the CDR3: TGTGCCAGCAGCGCTCGGACAGGGGGCGGCGGCTATGGCTACACCTTC. Translated, it gives CASSARTGGGGYGYTF.

The chain couples TRBV7-2 to TRBJ1-6, with 8 bases matching TRBD1. The V gene end was trimmed by 7 bases and the J gene end by 6 bases; junction bases not matched to a gene: 2. Germline V CDR1 and CDR2: SGHTA, FQGNSA. This CDR3 is 13 amino acids long. In nucleotides, the CDR3 is TGTGCCAGCAACAGGGGGACTAATTCACCCCTCCACTTT. It specifies CASNRGTNSPLHF.

The chain couples TRBV21-1 to TRBJ1-3; TRBD1 is the table's D call, not checked against the DNA. TRBV21-1 corresponds to a pseudogene. The CDR3 covers 16 residues. For the CDR3, the DNA is TGTGCCAGCAGCAACCTACAGGGGCGCTCTGGAAACACCATATATTTT. Its protein is CASSNLQGRSGNTIYF.

The V gene is TRBV9, the J gene TRBJ2-3, with TRBD1 matching 9 bases. Per germline, CDR1 SGDLS and CDR2 YYNGEE. The trim removed 4 bases at V and 5 bases at J, leaving 8 bases unmatched. The CDR3 is made up of 15 amino acids. The DNA for the CDR3 is TGTGCCAGCAGCTACGGACAGGGGATTATAGATACGCAGTATTTT. As protein: CASSYGQGIIDTQYF.

The chain employs TRBV6-2 or TRBV6-3 and TRBJ2-5, with 14 bases lining up with TRBD2. CDR3 length: 16 residues. The V gene end was trimmed by 2 bases and the J gene end by 5 bases; junction bases not matched to a gene: 4. The V gene's germline CDR1 is MNHEY and CDR2 SVGEGT. The DNA of the CDR3 is TGTGCCAGCAGTTACAGGACTAGCGGGGGGTGGGAGACCCAGTACTTC. The encoded protein is CASSYRTSGGWETQYF.

The J gene is TRBJ2-3, the V gene TRBV29-1; 10 bases fit TRBD2. This CDR3 contains 14 residues. Germline loops: CDR1 SQVTM, CDR2 ANQGSEA. With 5 bases clipped from V and 2 bases from J, the junction kept 4 bases outside the gene matches. CDR3 sequence: CSVSGTSDTDTQYF. The CDR3 DNA reads TGCAGCGTTTCCGGGACTAGCGACACAGATACGCAGTATTTT.